This T cell receptor (beta chain) appears in the sequencing data of a study of CDR3 diversity in severe acne (dated by TCRdb to the late 2010s). From cysteine to phenylalanine, the CDR3 is 10 amino acids long. The only DNA kept is the CDR3, 30 bases in frame from the first base. Based on the germline V gene (reference sequence), the CDR1 and CDR2 sequences are DFQATT and SNEGSKA. At the junction V is shortened by 0 bases and J by 15 bases, with 9 bases in between. Concerning this clonotype itself: There is no known antigen for this receptor. There are no base qualities to consult, and no much larger clone falls within one base.

The protocol used for the library was PCR. The instrument was an Illumina HiSeq 2000. TCRdb reprocessed the public reads (quality trimming at Q25 with fastp, clone calling with MiXCR) and kept in-frame beta chains. Each CDR3 protein gets just one entry, which takes the most common genes and DNA from the rows behind it. The sample data list almost 85,000 distinct CDR3 sequences, and over 40% of these were observed just once. The ten largest account for approximately 15% of the sample. Material: blood. The TCR was taken from a male donor in good health, without acne. The rearrangement joined TRBV20-1 to TRBJ2-4; the D segment could be TRBD1, given 5 matching bases. The CDR3: CSARDVQGYF. The nucleotide sequence reads as follows: TGCAGTGCTAGAGATGTGCAGGGGTACTTC.